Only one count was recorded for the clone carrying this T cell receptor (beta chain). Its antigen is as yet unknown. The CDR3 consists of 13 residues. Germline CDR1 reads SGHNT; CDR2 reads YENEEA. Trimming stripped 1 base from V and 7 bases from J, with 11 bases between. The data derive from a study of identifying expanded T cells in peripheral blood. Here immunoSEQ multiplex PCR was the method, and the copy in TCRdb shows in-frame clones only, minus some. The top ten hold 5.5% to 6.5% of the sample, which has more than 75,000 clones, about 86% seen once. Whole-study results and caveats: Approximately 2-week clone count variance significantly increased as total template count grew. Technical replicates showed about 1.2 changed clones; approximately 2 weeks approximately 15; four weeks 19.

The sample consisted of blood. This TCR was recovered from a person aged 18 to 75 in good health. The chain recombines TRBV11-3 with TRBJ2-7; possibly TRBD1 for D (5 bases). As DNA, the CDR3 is TGTGCCAGCAGCTTAGGTACAGGAAGGGAGCAGTACTTC. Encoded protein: CASSLGTGREQYF.